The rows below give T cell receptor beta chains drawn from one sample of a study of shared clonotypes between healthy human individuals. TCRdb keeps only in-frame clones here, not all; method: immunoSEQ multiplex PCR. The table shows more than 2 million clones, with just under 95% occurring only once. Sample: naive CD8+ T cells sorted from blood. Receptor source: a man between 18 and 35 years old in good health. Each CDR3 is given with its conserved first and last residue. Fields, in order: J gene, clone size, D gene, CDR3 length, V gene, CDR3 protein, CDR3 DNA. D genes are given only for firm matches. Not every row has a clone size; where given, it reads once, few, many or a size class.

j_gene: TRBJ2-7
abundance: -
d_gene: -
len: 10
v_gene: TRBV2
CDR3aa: CASSPDRQYF
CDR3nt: TGTGCCAGCAGTCCCGACAGGCAGTACTTC

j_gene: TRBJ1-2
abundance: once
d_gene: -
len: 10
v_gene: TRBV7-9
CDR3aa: CASSLQGYTF
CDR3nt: TGTGCCAGCAGCTTACAGGGCTACACCTTC

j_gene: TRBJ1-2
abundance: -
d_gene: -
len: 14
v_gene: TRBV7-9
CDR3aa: CASSLAAVNYGYTF
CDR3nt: TGTGCCAGCAGCTTAGCGGCCGTTAACTATGGCTACACCTTC

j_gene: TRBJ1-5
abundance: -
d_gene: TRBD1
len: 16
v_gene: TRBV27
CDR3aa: CASSPSTGELNQPQHF
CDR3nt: TGTGCCAGCAGTCCCTCGACAGGGGAGTTAAATCAGCCCCAGCATTTT

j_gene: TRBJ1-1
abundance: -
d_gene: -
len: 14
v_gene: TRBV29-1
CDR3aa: CSVEGWGAPTEAFF
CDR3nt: TGCAGCGTTGAAGGGTGGGGGGCACCCACTGAAGCTTTCTTT

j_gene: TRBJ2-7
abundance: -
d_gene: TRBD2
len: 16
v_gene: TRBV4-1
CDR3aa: CASSQKGDGRAWEQYF
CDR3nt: TGCGCCAGCAGCCAAAAAGGTGACGGGAGGGCGTGGGAGCAGTACTTC

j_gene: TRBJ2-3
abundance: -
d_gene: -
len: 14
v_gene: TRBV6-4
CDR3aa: CASSEGPMSDTQYF
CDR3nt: TGTGCCAGCAGTGAGGGACCAATGTCAGATACGCAGTATTTT

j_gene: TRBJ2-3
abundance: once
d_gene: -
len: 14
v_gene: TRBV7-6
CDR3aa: CASSPGGGADTQYF
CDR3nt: TGTGCCAGCAGCCCCGGAGGAGGAGCAGATACGCAGTATTTT

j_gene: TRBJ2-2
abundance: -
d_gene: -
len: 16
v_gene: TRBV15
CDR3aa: CATSRALSENTGELFF
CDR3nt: TGTGCCACCAGCAGAGCCCTATCTGAGAACACCGGGGAGCTGTTTTTT

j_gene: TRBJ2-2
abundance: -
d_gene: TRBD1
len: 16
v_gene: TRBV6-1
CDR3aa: CASSEPDRVNTGELFF
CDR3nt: TGTGCCAGCAGTGAGCCGGACAGGGTCAACACCGGGGAGCTGTTTTTT

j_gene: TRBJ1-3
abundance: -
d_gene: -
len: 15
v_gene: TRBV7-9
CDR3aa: CASSSPQSSGNTIYF
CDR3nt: TGTGCCAGCAGCTCCCCTCAAAGCTCTGGAAACACCATATATTTT

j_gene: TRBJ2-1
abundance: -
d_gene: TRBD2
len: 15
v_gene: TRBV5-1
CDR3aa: CASSPASGIYNEQFF
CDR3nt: TGCGCCAGCAGCCCGGCTAGCGGGATCTACAATGAGCAGTTCTTC

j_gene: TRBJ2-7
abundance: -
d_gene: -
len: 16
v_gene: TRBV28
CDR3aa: CASSSRRDISPYEQYF
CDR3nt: TGTGCCAGCAGTTCCCGGAGGGACATATCACCGTACGAGCAGTACTTC

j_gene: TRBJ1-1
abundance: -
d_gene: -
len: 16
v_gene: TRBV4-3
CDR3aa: CASSQDRRGLNTEAFF
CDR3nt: TGCGCCAGCAGCCAAGATCGGAGGGGATTAAACACTGAAGCTTTCTTT

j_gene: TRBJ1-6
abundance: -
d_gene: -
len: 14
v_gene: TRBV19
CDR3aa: CASTPRDYNSPLHF
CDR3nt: TGTGCCAGTACTCCGCGGGATTATAATTCACCCCTCCACTTT

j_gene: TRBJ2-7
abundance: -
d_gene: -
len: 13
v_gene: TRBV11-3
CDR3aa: CASSLAQGYEQYF
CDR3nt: TGTGCCAGCAGCTTAGCACAGGGTTACGAGCAGTACTTC

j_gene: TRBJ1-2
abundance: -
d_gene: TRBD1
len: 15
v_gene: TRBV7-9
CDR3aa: CASSPRGGRPYGYTF
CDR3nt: TGTGCCAGCAGCCCCAGAGGGGGCAGGCCCTATGGCTACACCTTC